This T cell receptor (beta chain) stems from a study of blood T cell repertoires in COVID-19. Trimming pared 9 bases from V and 5 bases from J, leaving 16 bases between. The V gene's germline CDR1 is MNHEY and CDR2 SVGAGI. The CDR3 extends over 13 amino acids. Original handling: From reference gene primer amplification, estimates of nucleated cell counts were derived. Assay: immunoSEQ multiplex PCR; the TCRdb copy retains only in-frame clones and omits some. The V and J calls and the clone size are those of that table, but D and trimming were determined from the DNA. The sample contains 200,000 to 250,000 clones, 65% to 85% of which appear only once.

This receptor was obtained from a human donor in a cohort sampled during active COVID-19. Sequencing used peripheral blood. The chain has TRBV6-5 and TRBJ1-2, with D unclear. In DNA, the CDR3 is TGTGCCAGTGGAGTAGAAGCTAGATATGGCTACACCTTC. Translating gives CASGVEARYGYTF.